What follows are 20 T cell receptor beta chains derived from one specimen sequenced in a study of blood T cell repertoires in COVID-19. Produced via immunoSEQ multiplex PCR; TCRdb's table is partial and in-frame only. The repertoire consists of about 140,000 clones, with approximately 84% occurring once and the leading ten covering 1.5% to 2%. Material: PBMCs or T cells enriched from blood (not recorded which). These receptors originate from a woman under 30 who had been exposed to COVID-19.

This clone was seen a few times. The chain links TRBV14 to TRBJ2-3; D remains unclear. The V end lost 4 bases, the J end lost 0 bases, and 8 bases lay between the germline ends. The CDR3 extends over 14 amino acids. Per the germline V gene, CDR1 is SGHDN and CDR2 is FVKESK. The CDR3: CASSPVYSTDTQYF. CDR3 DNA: TGTGCCAGCAGCCCCGTCTACAGCACAGATACGCAGTATTTT.

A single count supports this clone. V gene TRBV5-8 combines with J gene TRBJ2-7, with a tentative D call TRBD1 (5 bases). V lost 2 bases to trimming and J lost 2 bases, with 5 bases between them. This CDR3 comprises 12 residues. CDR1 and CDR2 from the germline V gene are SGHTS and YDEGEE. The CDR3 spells CASSLGAYEQYF. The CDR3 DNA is TGTGCCAGCAGCTTAGGGGCCTACGAGCAGTACTTC. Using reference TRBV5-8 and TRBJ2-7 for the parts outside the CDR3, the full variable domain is EAGVTQSPTHLIKTRGQQATLRCSPISGHTSVYWYQQALGLGLQFLLWYDEGEERNRGNFPPRFSGRQFPNYSSELNVNALELEDSALYLCASSLGAYEQYFGPGTRLTVT.

CDR3 loop: CASSPRDRVDGYTF. The CDR3, as DNA: TGTGCCAGCAGTCCCCGGGACAGGGTCGACGGCTACACCTTC. This chain uses TRBV27 with TRBJ1-2, with 9 bases lining up with TRBD1. J gave up 8 bases and V 5 bases, and 9 bases lay outside the gene matches. Germline CDR1 MNHEY, CDR2 SMNVEV (reference sequence). There are 14 residues in the CDR3.

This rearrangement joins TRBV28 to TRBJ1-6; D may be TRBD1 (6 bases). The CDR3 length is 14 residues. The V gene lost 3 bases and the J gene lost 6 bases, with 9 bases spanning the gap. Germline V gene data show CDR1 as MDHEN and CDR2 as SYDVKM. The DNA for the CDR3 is TGTGCCAGCAGTTTGAGGACAGCTAATTCACCCCTCCACTTT. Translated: CASSLRTANSPLHF.

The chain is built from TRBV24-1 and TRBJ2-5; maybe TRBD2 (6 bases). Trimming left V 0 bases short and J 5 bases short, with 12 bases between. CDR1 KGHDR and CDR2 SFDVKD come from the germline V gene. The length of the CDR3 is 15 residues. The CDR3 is CATSDLNQGGETQYF. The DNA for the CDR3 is TGTGCCACCAGTGATTTGAACCAGGGAGGCGAGACCCAGTACTTC.

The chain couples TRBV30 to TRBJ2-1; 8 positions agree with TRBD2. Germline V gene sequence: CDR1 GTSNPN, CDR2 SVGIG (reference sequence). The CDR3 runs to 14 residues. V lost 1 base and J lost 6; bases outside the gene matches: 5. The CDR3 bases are TGTGCCTGGAGTGCAGGGACTAGTTTCAATGAGCAGTTCTTC. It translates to CAWSAGTSFNEQFF.

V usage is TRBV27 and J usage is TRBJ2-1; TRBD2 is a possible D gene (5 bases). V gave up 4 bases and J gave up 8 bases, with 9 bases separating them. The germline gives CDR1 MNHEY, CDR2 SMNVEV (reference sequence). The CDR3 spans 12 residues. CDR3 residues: CASSSLDYEQFF. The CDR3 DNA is TGTGCCAGCAGTTCACTAGACTATGAGCAGTTCTTC.

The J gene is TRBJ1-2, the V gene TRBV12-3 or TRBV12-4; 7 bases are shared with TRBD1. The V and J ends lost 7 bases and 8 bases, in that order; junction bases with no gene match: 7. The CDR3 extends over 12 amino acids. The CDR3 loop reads CASTPTGRGYTF. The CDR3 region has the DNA TGTGCCAGCACCCCGACAGGGCGCGGCTACACCTTC.

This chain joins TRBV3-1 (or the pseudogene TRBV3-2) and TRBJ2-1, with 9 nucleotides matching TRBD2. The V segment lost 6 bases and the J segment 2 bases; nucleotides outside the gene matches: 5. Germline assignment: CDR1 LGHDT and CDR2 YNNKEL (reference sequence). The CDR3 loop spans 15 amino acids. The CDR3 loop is CASRYGTSPYNEQFF. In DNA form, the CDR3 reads TGTGCCAGCAGGTACGGGACTAGCCCCTACAATGAGCAGTTCTTC.

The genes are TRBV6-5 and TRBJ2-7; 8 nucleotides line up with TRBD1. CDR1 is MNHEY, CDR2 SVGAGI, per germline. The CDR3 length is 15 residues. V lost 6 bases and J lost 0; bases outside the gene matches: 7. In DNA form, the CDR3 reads TGTGCCAGCAGGGTAGACAGGGGAATCTCCTACGAGCAGTACTTC. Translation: CASRVDRGISYEQYF.

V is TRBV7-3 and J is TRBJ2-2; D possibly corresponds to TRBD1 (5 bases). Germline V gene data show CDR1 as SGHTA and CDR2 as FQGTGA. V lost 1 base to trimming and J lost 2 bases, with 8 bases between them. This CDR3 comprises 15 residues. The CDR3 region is CASSLRQGNTGELFF. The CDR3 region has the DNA TGTGCCAGCAGCTTAAGGCAGGGTAACACCGGGGAGCTGTTTTTT.

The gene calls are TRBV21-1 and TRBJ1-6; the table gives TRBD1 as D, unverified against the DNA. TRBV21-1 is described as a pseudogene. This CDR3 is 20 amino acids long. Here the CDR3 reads CASSNGAKVIDRDIDSPLHF. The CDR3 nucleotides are TGTGCCAGCAGCAATGGGGCCAAGGTCATTGACAGGGATATTGATTCACCCCTCCACTTT.

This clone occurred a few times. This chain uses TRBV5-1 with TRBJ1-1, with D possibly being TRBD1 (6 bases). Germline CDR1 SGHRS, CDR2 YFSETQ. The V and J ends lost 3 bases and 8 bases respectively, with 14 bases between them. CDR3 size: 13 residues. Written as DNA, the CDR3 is TGCGCCAGCAGCTCCGGGACATACCTCGAAGCTTTCTTT. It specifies CASSSGTYLEAFF.

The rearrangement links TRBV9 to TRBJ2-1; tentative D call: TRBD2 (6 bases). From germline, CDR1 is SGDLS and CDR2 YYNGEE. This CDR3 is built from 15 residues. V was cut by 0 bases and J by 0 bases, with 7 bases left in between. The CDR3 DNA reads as TGTGCCAGCAGCGTAGGACTAGACTCCTACAATGAGCAGTTCTTC. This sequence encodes CASSVGLDSYNEQFF.

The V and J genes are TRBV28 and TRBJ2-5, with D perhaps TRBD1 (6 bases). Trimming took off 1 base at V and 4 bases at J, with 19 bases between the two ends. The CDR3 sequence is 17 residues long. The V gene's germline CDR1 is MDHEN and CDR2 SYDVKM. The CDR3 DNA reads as TGTGCCAGCAGTTTATCCCACTGGCAGGGGAAAGGAGAGACCCAGTACTTC. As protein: CASSLSHWQGKGETQYF.

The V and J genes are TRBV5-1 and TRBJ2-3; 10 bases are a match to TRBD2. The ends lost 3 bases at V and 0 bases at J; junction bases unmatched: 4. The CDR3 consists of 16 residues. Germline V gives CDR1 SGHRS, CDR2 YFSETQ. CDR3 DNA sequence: TGCGCCAGCAGCTCCGGACTAGCGGCGAGCACAGATACGCAGTATTTT. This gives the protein CASSSGLAASTDTQYF.

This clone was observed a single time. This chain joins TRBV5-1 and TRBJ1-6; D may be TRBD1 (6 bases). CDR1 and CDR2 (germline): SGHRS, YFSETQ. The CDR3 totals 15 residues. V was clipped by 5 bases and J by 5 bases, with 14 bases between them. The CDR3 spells CASRRNRVNNSPLHF. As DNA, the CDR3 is TGCGCCAGCAGACGGAACAGGGTGAATAATTCACCCCTCCACTTT.

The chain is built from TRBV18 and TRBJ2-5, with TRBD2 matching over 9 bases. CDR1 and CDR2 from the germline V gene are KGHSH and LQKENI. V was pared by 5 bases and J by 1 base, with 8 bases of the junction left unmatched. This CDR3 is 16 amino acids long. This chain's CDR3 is CASSVVAGVAQETQYF. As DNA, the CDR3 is TGTGCCAGCTCAGTAGTAGCGGGAGTGGCCCAAGAGACCCAGTACTTC.

The CDR3 DNA follows: TGTGCCAGCAGTTCGGGACAGGGGGCGCTTCGCAATCAGCCCCAGCATTTT. Translating gives CASSSGQGALRNQPQHF. This sequence joins TRBV27 and TRBJ1-5; 12 bases are a match to TRBD1. Per germline, CDR1 MNHEY and CDR2 SMNVEV (reference sequence). CDR3 length: 17 amino acids. The J segment lost 2 bases and the V segment lost 4 bases, leaving 6 bases of the junction unmatched.

Written as DNA, the CDR3 is TGCGCCAGCAGCCAATTCGTCCGGGAGCCCTACGAGCAGTACTTC. This encodes CASSQFVREPYEQYF. The rearrangement uses TRBV4-1 and TRBJ2-7; tentative D call: TRBD2 (6 bases). V lost 2 bases, J lost 2 bases, and 13 bases lay in between. Germline assignment: CDR1 MGHRA and CDR2 YSYEKL. The CDR3 totals 15 residues.